Below are 22 T cell receptor beta chains sequenced from a single sample in a study of cytomegalovirus exposure and HLA in healthy donors. The study ran its PCR with 60 Vbeta and 13 Jbeta primers. Generated by immunoSEQ multiplex PCR, the TCRdb table keeps only in-frame clones and is missing some. The sample has approximately 97,000 clones; around 85% are singletons. The sequenced material came from PBMCs. These receptors came from a man aged 40-50 years in good health and CMV-seropositive.

The chain combines TRBV20-1 with TRBJ1-2; TRBD1 is a possible D gene (5 bases). CDR1 DFQATT and CDR2 SNEGSKA come from the germline V gene (reference sequence). V lost 5 bases and J 10 bases, leaving 14 bases between the germline ends. The CDR3 contains 11 residues. The CDR3: CSALWTLHYTF. The CDR3 nucleotides read TGCAGTGCTCTATGGACACTTCACTACACCTTC.

The rearrangement links TRBV7-9 to TRBJ2-1, with a weak D call TRBD1 (5 bases). V shed 1 base and J shed 0 bases, with 16 bases lying between them. Germline V gene sequence: CDR1 SEHNR, CDR2 FQNEAQ (reference sequence). The CDR3 sequence is 18 residues long. In nucleotides, the CDR3 is TGTGCCAGCAGCTTAGGCGCAGGGCCTAAGAGCTCCTACAATGAGCAGTTCTTC. Its translation: CASSLGAGPKSSYNEQFF.

The J gene is TRBJ2-3, the V gene TRBV5-1, with TRBD1 as a possible D gene (6 bases). Between the trimmed V and J ends, which lost 0 bases and 4 bases, there was a span of 9 bases. The CDR3 has 14 residues. Germline assignment: CDR1 SGHRS and CDR2 YFSETQ. CDR3 coding DNA: TGCGCCAGCAGCTTGGGACAGGTATCAGATACGCAGTATTTT. This gives the protein CASSLGQVSDTQYF.

J is TRBJ1-1 and V is TRBV18, with 8 bases matching TRBD1. Losses at the gene ends were 0 bases for V and 13 bases for J; bases not matched to a gene: 7. The length of the CDR3 is 13 residues. Germline CDR1 is KGHSH and CDR2 is LQKENI. The CDR3: CASSPPGQVFGFF. CDR3 bases: TGTGCCAGCTCACCACCGGGACAGGTTTTTGGTTTCTTT.

This clone has just a few counts. The V call is TRBV21-1, the J call TRBJ2-5; the D call TRBD1 from the table was never checked on the DNA. TRBV21-1 is deemed a pseudogene. The CDR3 loop spans 14 amino acids. The CDR3 coding sequence is TGTGCCAGCAGCATATGGGACAGCCAGGAGACCCAGTACTTC. Translated: CASSIWDSQETQYF.

On this clone itself: Other DNA sequences in this specimen translate into the identical CDR3. The chain carries TRBV5-1 and TRBJ2-3, with D possibly matching TRBD1 (6 bases). Trimming left V 2 bases short and J 6 bases short, with 13 bases between. There are 14 residues in the CDR3. Germline V CDR1 and CDR2: SGHRS, YFSETQ. The CDR3: CASSLGGSADTQYF. Written as DNA, the CDR3 is TGCGCCAGCAGCTTAGGGGGATCGGCGGATACGCAGTATTTT.

The sample holds one count of this clone. The V gene is TRBV1, the J gene TRBJ2-7; the table's D call TRBD1 went unverified against the DNA. TRBV1 is an annotated pseudogene. The CDR3 spans 16 residues. The CDR3 spells CTSVRAEGTGSYEQYF. Written as DNA, the CDR3 is TGCACCAGCGTCCGGGCCGAGGGGACAGGGTCGTACGAGCAGTACTTC.

The chain combines TRBV5-3 with TRBJ1-2; D perhaps matches TRBD1 (5 bases). TRBV5-3 is treated as an ORF (open reading frame) with a function not yet certain. This CDR3 region has 15 residues. With 3 bases removed from V and 2 bases from J, the gap between germline ends came to 14 bases. CDR3 bases: TGTGCCAGAAGCTCGAACCCACAGGTGAACTATGGCTACACCTTC. It translates to CARSSNPQVNYGYTF.

As regards this clone: At one of its ends the junction is not consistent with the germline gene, which may arise from a read error. The chain uses TRBV6-5 and TRBJ1-2, with D uncertain. The CDR3 consists of 13 residues. The V gene's germline CDR1 is MNHEY and CDR2 SVGAGI. In nucleotides, the CDR3 is TGTGCCAGCAGTTACCCGATTGTAGGAGTCCTTTCCTTC. Translated: CASSYPIVGVLSF.

The chain combines TRBV2 with TRBJ1-2; a weak D match, TRBD1 (6 bases). The CDR3 has 12 amino acids. Per the germline V gene, CDR1 is SNHLY and CDR2 is FYNNEI. The V and J ends lost 6 bases and 4 bases respectively, with 9 bases between them. The CDR3 protein is CASRTDSYGYTF. In nucleotides, the CDR3 is TGTGCCAGCAGGACGGACAGCTATGGCTACACCTTC.

The V and J genes are TRBV7-9 and TRBJ1-2; D is ambiguous. The CDR3 covers 12 residues. Germline V gives CDR1 SEHNR, CDR2 FQNEAQ (reference sequence). Between the trimmed V and J ends, which lost 5 bases and 8 bases, there was a span of 12 bases. The CDR3 loop is CASSPSDIGYTF. In DNA form, the CDR3 reads TGTGCCAGCAGCCCCTCCGACATCGGCTACACCTTC.

The chain carries TRBV7-8 and TRBJ2-1, with TRBD2 as a possible D gene (6 bases). The V gene lost 6 bases and the J gene lost 6 bases, with 15 bases spanning the gap. The CDR3 has 14 residues. Germline CDR1 and CDR2: SGHVS and FQNEAQ. This chain's CDR3 is CASRPPLGGNEQFF. The CDR3, as DNA: TGTGCCAGCAGACCCCCTTTGGGGGGCAATGAGCAGTTCTTC.

V gene TRBV7-9 combines with J gene TRBJ1-2; D possibly corresponds to TRBD1 (5 bases). The V gene's germline CDR1 is SEHNR and CDR2 FQNEAQ (reference sequence). The germline V and J ends were trimmed by 5 bases and 2 bases, with 15 bases remaining between them. The length of the CDR3 is 15 residues. CDR3 amino acids: CASSPDSRGNYGYTF. CDR3 nucleotides: TGTGCCAGCAGCCCCGACAGCCGGGGGAACTATGGCTACACCTTC. The variable domain in full, completed from reference TRBV7-9 and TRBJ1-2, reads DTGVSQNPRHKITKRGQNVTFRCDPISEHNRLYWYRQTLGQGPEFLTYFQNEAQLEKSRLLSDRFSAERPKGSFSTLEIQRTEQGDSAMYLCASSPDSRGNYGYTFGSGTRLTVV.

This clone was observed a few times. This CDR3 is missing its conserved last phenylalanine or tryptophan, likely due to a read error. The DNA is left out, because the CDR3 cannot be placed on it with certainty; the CDR3 is given as TCRdb lists it. The V call is TRBV30, the J call TRBJ1-2. Per the germline V gene, CDR1 is GTSNPN and CDR2 is SVGIG (reference sequence). The CDR3 has 13 amino acids, counting both end residues. This chain's CDR3 is CAWSDLSGRPWVI.

The genes are TRBV15 and TRBJ2-1; D is undetermined. The CDR3 sequence is 14 residues long. V dropped 0 bases and J dropped 2 bases, with 5 bases sitting between them. Germline CDR1 LNHNV, CDR2 YYDKDF (reference sequence). The CDR3 reads CATSRDFAYNEQFF. The CDR3 DNA follows: TGTGCCACCAGCAGAGATTTCGCCTACAATGAGCAGTTCTTC.

The rearrangement links TRBV7-8 to TRBJ2-3, with a tentative D call TRBD2 (5 bases). Germline V gene lookup returns CDR1 SGHVS and CDR2 FQNEAQ. Trimming stripped 2 bases from V and 2 bases from J, with 11 bases between. The CDR3 totals 15 residues. Here the CDR3 DNA reads TGTGCCAGCAGCTTAAGGCGGGTTTACACAGATACGCAGTATTTT. Translated: CASSLRRVYTDTQYF.

This clone appeared once. The V call is TRBV6-6, the J call TRBJ2-3; 7 bases are shared with TRBD1. The ends lost 5 bases at V and 1 base at J; junction bases unmatched: 6. This CDR3 is built from 15 residues. CDR1 is MNHNY and CDR2 is SVGAGI in the germline V gene (reference sequence). CDR3 in DNA: TGTGCCAGCAGTAGTAGGGGGCTCGGCACAGATACGCAGTATTTT. Protein: CASSSRGLGTDTQYF.

The gene calls are TRBV18 and TRBJ2-2, with 8 nucleotides matching TRBD2. V trimming: 6 bases; J trimming: 1 base; junction bases outside the gene matches: 4. This CDR3 comprises 15 residues. Germline V gene lookup returns CDR1 KGHSH and CDR2 LQKENI. The chain's CDR3 is CASSSLAGNTGELFF. In DNA form, the CDR3 reads TGTGCCAGCTCCTCCCTAGCGGGGAACACCGGGGAGCTGTTTTTT.

The rearrangement joins TRBV2 to TRBJ2-1; D may be TRBD1 (5 bases). Trimming took off 6 bases at V and 9 bases at J, with 9 bases between the two ends. The germline CDR1 and CDR2 sequences are SNHLY and FYNNEI. The CDR3 extends over 11 amino acids. The CDR3 protein is CASRGDSEQFF. CDR3 sequence (DNA): TGTGCCAGCAGAGGAGACAGTGAGCAGTTCTTC.

The table lists this clone with a count of one. This chain joins TRBV2 and TRBJ1-5; 10 positions match TRBD1. CDR1 and CDR2 from the germline V gene are SNHLY and FYNNEI. The CDR3 has 15 amino acids. J lost 4 bases, V lost 6 bases, and 6 bases had no gene match. This CDR3 is CASRPDRGRNQPQHF. The CDR3 region has the DNA TGTGCCAGCAGACCCGACAGGGGGCGAAATCAGCCCCAGCATTTT.

DNA for the CDR3: TGTGCCAGCAGCCGTCTAGCGGGCGGCAATGAGCAGTTCTTC. Amino acids: CASSRLAGGNEQFF. The gene calls are TRBV5-6 and TRBJ2-1, with TRBD2 matching 8 bases. Germline V lookup: CDR1 SGHDT, CDR2 YYEEEE. The ends lost 4 bases at V and 6 bases at J; junction bases unmatched: 6. The CDR3 is 14 amino acids.

This chain links TRBV28 with TRBJ2-5; D call uncertain. This CDR3 region has 14 residues. With 5 bases removed from V and 9 bases from J, the gap between germline ends came to 19 bases. Germline V gene sequence: CDR1 MDHEN, CDR2 SYDVKM. CDR3 DNA sequence: TGTGCCAGCAGTACCTGGGCCCTGGGTAGAGCCCAGTACTTC. As protein: CASSTWALGRAQYF. Full variable domain (outside the CDR3, taken from reference TRBV28 and TRBJ2-5): DVKVTQSSRYLVKRTGEKVFLECVQDMDHENMFWYRQDPGLGLRLIYFSYDVKMKEKGDIPEGYSVSREKKERFSLILESASTNQTSMYLCASSTWALGRAQYFGPGTRLLVL.